These T cell receptor beta chains were read from a single sample in a study of blood T cell repertoires in COVID-19. Libraries were prepared by immunoSEQ multiplex PCR; TCRdb keeps only in-frame clonotypes and omits some of them. The table lists fewer than 500,000 clones, about 80% of them singletons. Sequences were obtained from peripheral blood. The receptor set was obtained from a human donor with acute or convalescent COVID-19. The donor label of this sample is uncertain. Each CDR3 is given with its conserved first and last residue. A D gene is named only where the DNA matches it firmly. Expanded clones are given a class, and other clones once, few, many or no size at all.

v_gene,j_gene,abundance,d_gene,CDR3aa,CDR3nt
TRBV6-6,TRBJ1-2,NA,TRBD1,CASAYRGDYGYTF,TGTGCCAGCGCTTACAGGGGTGACTATGGCTACACCTTC
TRBV5-1,TRBJ2-5,NA,TRBD1,CASSPNVVVGQEKTQYF,TGCGCCAGCAGCCCCAACGTGGTTGTGGGACAGGAAAAGACCCAGTACTTC
TRBV7-2,TRBJ2-7,NA,NA,CASSSAGTPPTYEQYF,TGTGCCAGCAGCTCTGCCGGGACTCCGCCAACCTACGAGCAGTACTTC
TRBV19,TRBJ1-3,NA,NA,CASSISTRSGNTIYF,TGTGCCAGTAGTATTTCCACACGTTCTGGAAACACCATATATTTT
TRBV5-5,TRBJ1-1,NA,TRBD1,CASSPDRGPRMNTEAFF,TGTGCCAGCAGCCCGGACAGGGGACCAAGGATGAACACTGAAGCTTTCTTT
TRBV30,TRBJ2-7,few,NA,CAWSERASSYEQYF,TGTGCCTGGAGTGAGCGGGCCTCCTCCTACGAGCAGTACTTC
TRBV29-1,TRBJ2-1,NA,TRBD1,CSVERDRRSNEQFF,TGCAGCGTTGAACGGGACAGAAGGTCCAATGAGCAGTTCTTC
TRBV2,TRBJ1-2,NA,NA,CASRVETGGYTF,TGTGCCAGCAGGGTGGAGACGGGTGGCTACACCTTC
TRBV5-4,TRBJ2-1,NA,TRBD1,CASSLDRATYNEQFF,TGTGCCAGCAGCTTAGACAGGGCGACCTACAATGAGCAGTTCTTC
TRBV27,TRBJ1-1,NA,NA,CASSLSDTTEAFF,TGTGCCAGCAGTTTATCGGACACCACTGAAGCTTTCTTT
TRBV5-4,TRBJ2-7,NA,TRBD2,CASSGGGTSVYEQYF,TGTGCCAGCAGCGGTGGCGGGACTAGCGTTTACGAGCAGTACTTC
TRBV12-3/TRBV12-4,TRBJ1-5,NA,NA,CASSFDRRQPQHF,TGTGCCAGCAGTTTCGACAGGCGGCAGCCCCAGCATTTT
TRBV10-1,TRBJ2-7,NA,TRBD2,CATSAGGTYEQYF,TGCGCCACTTCAGCGGGAGGGACCTACGAGCAGTACTTC
TRBV4-1,TRBJ1-2,NA,NA,CASSQPSGTLIRPTF,TGCGCCAGCAGCCAACCTTCCGGGACACTAATCCGGCCGACCTTC
TRBV28,TRBJ1-5,NA,TRBD1,CASSFSDRDNQPQHF,TGTGCCAGCAGTTTCTCTGACAGGGATAATCAGCCCCAGCATTTT
TRBV12-5,TRBJ2-2,NA,TRBD2,CASGTTSVNTGELFF,TGTGCTAGTGGCACGACTAGCGTGAACACCGGGGAGCTGTTTTTT
TRBV29-1,TRBJ2-5,NA,NA,CSVEAGRGETQYF,TGCAGCGTTGAAGCAGGGCGGGGAGAGACCCAGTACTTC
TRBV5-1,TRBJ2-5,NA,NA,CASTPRTPTIETQYF,TGCGCCAGCACGCCCCGGACACCCACCATCGAGACCCAGTACTTC
TRBV15,TRBJ1-1,NA,NA,CATSRDGPAGEAFF,TGTGCCACCAGCAGAGATGGCCCCGCGGGAGAAGCTTTCTTT
TRBV19,TRBJ2-3,NA,TRBD2,CASSTFGGLAGGTDTQYF,TGTGCCAGTAGTACCTTCGGAGGGTTAGCGGGGGGCACAGATACGCAGTATTTT
TRBV5-1,TRBJ1-3,NA,NA,CASSPLTGSGNTIYF,TGCGCCAGCAGCCCATTAACAGGGAGCGGAAACACCATATATTTT
TRBV4-2,TRBJ2-3,NA,TRBD2,CASSPSKTSGAYTDTQYF,TGTGCCAGCAGCCCGAGTAAAACTAGCGGGGCTTACACAGATACGCAGTATTTT
TRBV3-1/TRBV3-2,TRBJ1-2,NA,TRBD1,CASSQFDRVYGYTF,TGTGCCAGCAGCCAATTCGACAGGGTCTATGGCTACACCTTC
TRBV6-5,TRBJ1-4,NA,NA,CASRGPSEKLFF,TGTGCCAGCAGGGGGCCTTCAGAAAAACTGTTTTTT
TRBV6-4,TRBJ1-1,NA,NA,CASSDSFQAPFF,TGTGCCAGCAGTGACTCGTTCCAGGCGCCTTTCTTT
TRBV11-2,TRBJ2-1,NA,TRBD1,CASSLDGGQGYNNEQFF,TGTGCCAGCAGCTTAGATGGGGGACAGGGGTATAACAATGAGCAGTTCTTC
TRBV19,TRBJ2-3,NA,TRBD2,CASSMLAGRPTDTQYF,TGTGCCAGTAGTATGCTAGCGGGACGTCCCACAGATACGCAGTATTTT
TRBV6-5,TRBJ1-1,NA,NA,CASRRLNTEAFF,TGTGCCAGCAGGCGGCTGAACACTGAAGCTTTCTTT
TRBV29-1,TRBJ1-2,NA,NA,CSVAGGSGVYGYTF,TGCAGCGTTGCGGGCGGTTCGGGGGTCTATGGCTACACCTTC
TRBV5-1,TRBJ2-7,NA,NA,CASSFEAGEQYF,TGCGCCAGCAGCTTCGAGGCGGGCGAGCAGTACTTC
TRBV10-3,TRBJ1-1,NA,TRBD1,CAIRDPGGGTEAFF,TGTGCCATCAGGGACCCAGGGGGTGGTACTGAAGCTTTCTTT
TRBV18,TRBJ1-2,once,NA,CASSPRSGTSYGYTF,TGTGCCAGCTCACCTCGGTCCGGGACAAGCTATGGCTACACCTTC
TRBV3-1/TRBV3-2,TRBJ2-7,NA,NA,CASSQGQVTYEQYF,TGTGCCAGCAGCCAGGGGCAGGTAACCTACGAGCAGTACTTC
TRBV10-3,TRBJ2-7,NA,TRBD2,CAISGDSGGEQYF,TGTGCCATCAGTGGGGACTCGGGGGGCGAGCAGTACTTC